These 4 T cell receptor beta chains came from one sample sequenced in a study of graft-versus-host responses after intestinal transplantation. Their antigens are not known. Here immunoSEQ multiplex PCR was the method, and the copy in TCRdb shows in-frame clones only, minus some. The sample yields 75,000 to 100,000 clones, 85% to 95% seen once. The specimen comprised unstimulated CD8+ T cells sorted from spleen or lymph node cells, sampled before intestinal transplant. The receptors shown here come from a human donor who received an intestinal transplant.

This rearrangement joins TRBV19 to TRBJ2-7; D is possibly TRBD2 (6 bases). Germline V gene sequence: CDR1 LNHDA, CDR2 SQIVND (reference sequence). This CDR3 comprises 16 residues. The V end was cut by 4 bases, the J end by 1 base, with 17 bases between. The chain's CDR3 is CASSKMTGTSSYEQYF. The DNA for the CDR3 is TGTGCCAGTAGTAAGATGACCGGGACTTCTTCCTACGAGCAGTACTTC.

The chain carries TRBV4-3 and TRBJ1-1, with D tentatively TRBD1 (5 bases). With 0 bases removed from V and 5 bases from J, the gap between germline ends came to 13 bases. Germline V gene data show CDR1 as LGHNA and CDR2 as YSLEER. The CDR3 has 15 residues. The CDR3 region is CASSQEGGAGTEAFF. The DNA of the CDR3 is TGCGCCAGCAGCCAAGAGGGCGGGGCAGGGACTGAAGCTTTCTTT.

The chain is built from TRBV4-2 and TRBJ2-3, with D tentatively TRBD1 (6 bases). The V end lost 2 bases, the J end lost 3 bases, and 9 bases lay between the germline ends. This CDR3 spans 14 amino acids. Germline V lookup: CDR1 LGHNA, CDR2 YNFKEQ. CDR3 amino acids: CASSQNRDTDTQYF. The CDR3 nucleotides read TGTGCCAGCAGCCAAAACAGGGATACAGATACGCAGTATTTT.

The chain has TRBV19 and TRBJ2-2, with TRBD2 matching over 9 bases. This CDR3 contains 15 residues. Germline V lookup: CDR1 LNHDA, CDR2 SQIVND (reference sequence). V was pared by 6 bases and J by 3 bases, with 5 bases of the junction left unmatched. The CDR3 DNA is TGTGCCAGTAGCGGGACTAGCAGACACACCGGGGAGCTGTTTTTT. Translating gives CASSGTSRHTGELFF.